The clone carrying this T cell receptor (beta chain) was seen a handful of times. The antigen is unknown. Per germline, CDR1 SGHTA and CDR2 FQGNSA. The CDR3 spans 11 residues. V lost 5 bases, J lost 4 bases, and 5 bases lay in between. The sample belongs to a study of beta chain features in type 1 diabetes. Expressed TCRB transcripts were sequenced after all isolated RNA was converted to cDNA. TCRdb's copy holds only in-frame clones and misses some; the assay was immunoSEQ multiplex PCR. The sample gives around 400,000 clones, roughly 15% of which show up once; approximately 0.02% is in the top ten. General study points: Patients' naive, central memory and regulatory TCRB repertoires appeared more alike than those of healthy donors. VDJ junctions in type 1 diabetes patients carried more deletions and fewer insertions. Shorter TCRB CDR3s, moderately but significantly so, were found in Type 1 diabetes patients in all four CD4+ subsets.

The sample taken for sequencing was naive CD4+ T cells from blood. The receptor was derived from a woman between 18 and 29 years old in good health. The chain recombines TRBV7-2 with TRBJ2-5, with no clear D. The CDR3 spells CASSHLETQYF. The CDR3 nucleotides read TGTGCCAGCAGCCACTTAGAGACCCAGTACTTC.